The sequence of this TCR beta chain was determined in a study of shared clonotypes between healthy human individuals. The germline CDR1 and CDR2 sequences are SGHDN and FVKESK. This CDR3 has 16 residues. V lost 0 bases, J lost 5 bases, and 9 bases stayed unmatched. Clones were sequenced by immunoSEQ multiplex PCR, and TCRdb holds only the in-frame ones, with some missing. This table has a few million clones, approximately 92% appearing once. Naive CD8 isolation took CD45RO-negative cells positively selected for CCR7 and excluded terminally differentiated effector memory CD45RA+ cells. J is TRBJ2-7 and V is TRBV14; 8 bases line up with TRBD2. The source is a man aged 18 to 30 in good health. Some clones in this sample may be carry-over from other donors' samples. The specimen sequenced was naive CD8+ T cells from PBMCs. The DNA for the CDR3 is TGTGCCAGCAGCCAAGACCCTTTCGGGAGGGCCGACGAGCAGTACTTC. The encoded protein is CASSQDPFGRADEQYF.